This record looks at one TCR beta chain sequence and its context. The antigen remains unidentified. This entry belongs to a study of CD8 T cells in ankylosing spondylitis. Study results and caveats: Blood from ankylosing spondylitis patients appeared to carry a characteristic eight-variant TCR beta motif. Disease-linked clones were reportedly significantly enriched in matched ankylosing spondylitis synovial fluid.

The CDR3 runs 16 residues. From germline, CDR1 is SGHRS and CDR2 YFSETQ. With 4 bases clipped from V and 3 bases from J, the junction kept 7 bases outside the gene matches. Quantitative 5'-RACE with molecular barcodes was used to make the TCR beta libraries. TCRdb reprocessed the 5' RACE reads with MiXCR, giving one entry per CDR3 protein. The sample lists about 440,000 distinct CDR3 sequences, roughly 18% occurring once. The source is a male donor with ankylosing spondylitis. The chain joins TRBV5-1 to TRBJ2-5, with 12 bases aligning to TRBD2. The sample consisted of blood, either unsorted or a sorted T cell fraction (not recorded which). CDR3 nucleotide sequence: TGCGCCAGCAGCCTAAGACTAGCGGGAGCTGAAGAGACCCAGTACTTC. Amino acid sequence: CASSLRLAGAEETQYF.